This note documents a single T cell receptor beta chain sequence. Read sequence stops 3 residues before the CDR3 end, and the germline J gene provides the missing end. Some clones are missing from TCRdb's copy, which holds only in-frame ones; the method was immunoSEQ multiplex PCR. The table for this sample gives under 20,000 clones. The data originate from a study of T cells in women clearing cervical HPV infection. Study-level information: HLA type stays a possible confounder, typing being limited.

The CDR3 is made up of 15 amino acids. V lost 4 bases and J lost 5; bases outside the gene matches: 9. The germline V gene has CDR1 SNHLY and CDR2 FYNNEI. The chain employs TRBV2 and TRBJ1-2, with 8 bases identical to TRBD1. The receptor's source is a woman aged 18-69 years with a cervical HPV16 infection that either progressed to CIN3+ or cleared (not recorded which). Sequenced input: blood buffy coat. The chain's CDR3 is CASSGDRGSYYGYTF. The covered CDR3 bases are TGTGCCAGCAGTGGCGACAGGGGTTCGTATTATGGC.